This T cell receptor (beta chain) came from a study of T-cell reconstitution after alpha-beta-depleted transplantation in children. General study points: T cells produced anew were the main source of T-cell counts and diversity one year after transplant. The origin of alpha-beta T cells about two months after transplant was reportedly several hundred expanded graft clones. Several patients had high TCRbeta diversity at day 60; it came from surviving recipient T cells and thymic progenitors.

A library of TCRbeta sequences, prepared with unique molecular identifiers, was generated. MiXCR, applied by TCRdb to the PCR reads, yields one record per CDR3 protein. The sample lists about 200,000 distinct CDR3 sequences, approximately 6.9% occurring once. This clonotype has at least ten counts. Its antigen remains unknown. The CDR3 has 13 amino acids. Trimming took 2 bases from V and 2 from J, leaving 7 bases between them. Germline CDR1 is MNHEY and CDR2 is SVGEGT. Sequencing used PBMCs, obtained before TCRalphabeta/CD19-depleted stem cell transplant. The sequence was obtained from a boy aged 2-9 years with acute lymphoblastic leukemia, due to receive a stem cell transplant. This rearrangement joins TRBV6-2 or TRBV6-3 to TRBJ2-7; the D is unclear. The CDR3, as DNA: TGTGCCAGCAGTTACCTAGGAACCTACGAGCAGTACTTC. Its protein product is CASSYLGTYEQYF.